These 12 T cell receptor beta chains came from one sample sequenced in a study of CD8 T cells in ankylosing spondylitis. TCRdb called the 5' RACE reads again in MiXCR, with one record for every CDR3 protein. The repertoire holds about 450,000 distinct CDR3 sequences, with 25% to 30% as singletons. Antigens for these TCRs are unknown. Findings of the study overall: About 8 highly homologous variants made up a TCR beta motif, and this motif appeared characteristic of ankylosing spondylitis blood.

Sequenced input: blood, either unsorted or a sorted T cell fraction (not recorded which). These receptor sequences come from a male donor with ankylosing spondylitis.

This clonotype was counted between two and nine times. The CDR3 DNA is TGTGCCAGCATGTCGGGACTAGCTGGCTATGAGCAGTTCTTC. Translating it yields CASMSGLAGYEQFF. The chain recombines TRBV27 with TRBJ2-1; 9 bases align to TRBD2. Germline CDR1 and CDR2: MNHEY and SMNVEV (reference sequence). Trimming cost V 7 bases and J 8 bases; bases outside gene matches: 9. The CDR3 covers 14 residues.

J is TRBJ2-2 and V is TRBV5-1; D might be TRBD1 (7 bases). From germline, CDR1 is SGHRS and CDR2 YFSETQ. CDR3 length equals 15 residues. Trimming pared 4 bases from V and 4 bases from J, leaving 14 bases between. CDR3 protein: CASSRRDSSTGELFF. The CDR3 DNA is TGCGCCAGCAGCCGGAGGGACAGTTCCACCGGGGAGCTGTTTTTT.

The chain couples TRBV11-2 to TRBJ2-7; 8 nucleotides align to TRBD1. Germline CDR1 SGHAT, CDR2 FQNNGV. The junction had 6 bases not matched to a gene; V was cut back by 0 bases and J by 2 bases. The CDR3 covers 16 residues. The CDR3 spells CASSLDSGQGTYEQYF. The CDR3 nucleotides read TGTGCCAGCAGCTTAGATTCCGGACAGGGAACCTACGAGCAGTACTTC.

V usage is TRBV5-1 and J usage is TRBJ2-2, with D perhaps assigned TRBD1 or TRBD2 (5 bases each). The CDR3 covers 17 residues. Trimming left V 0 bases short and J 3 bases short, with 15 bases between. Germline CDR1 and CDR2: SGHRS and YFSETQ. This chain's CDR3 is CASSLERGRPDTGELFF. The CDR3 coding sequence is TGCGCCAGCAGCTTGGAAAGGGGACGGCCGGACACCGGGGAGCTGTTTTTT.

This clonotype turned up a few times. This chain connects TRBV20-1 to TRBJ2-5, with D hard to call. The CDR3 is 14 residues long. V was cut by 4 bases and J by 4 bases, with 16 bases left in between. Germline CDR1 is DFQATT and CDR2 is SNEGSKA (reference sequence). In DNA, the CDR3 is TGCAGTGCTATCGCAGGAAAAGGAGTAGAGACCCAGTACTTC. The encoded protein is CSAIAGKGVETQYF.

This chain joins TRBV15 and TRBJ2-7, with TRBD2 matching 8 bases. This CDR3 is built from 17 residues. Trimming cost V 0 bases and J 0 bases; bases outside gene matches: 7. Germline V gene lookup returns CDR1 LNHNV and CDR2 YYDKDF (reference sequence). In DNA form, the CDR3 reads TGTGCCACCAGCAGAGAGGTGGCTAGCGGGTCCTCCTACGAGCAGTACTTC. Its translation is CATSREVASGSSYEQYF.

This clonotype has a count of ten or more. This chain connects TRBV4-1 to TRBJ2-4, with TRBD2 matching over 9 bases. This CDR3 has 16 residues. The germline CDR1 and CDR2 sequences are MGHRA and YSYEKL. V shed 4 bases, J shed 6 bases, and the junction held 10 bases outside the gene matches. This CDR3 is CASSRSSGEGVNIQYF. The CDR3 DNA sequence: TGCGCCAGCAGCCGTTCTAGCGGGGAGGGGGTAAACATTCAGTACTTC.

This clonotype was picked up a small number of times. The genes are TRBV24-1 and TRBJ2-3, with 7 bases lining up with TRBD2. The V and J ends lost 5 bases and 2 bases, in that order; junction bases with no gene match: 9. The germline gives CDR1 KGHDR, CDR2 SFDVKD. The CDR3 totals 16 residues. The CDR3 is CATSGGRGADTDTQYF. Here the CDR3 DNA reads TGTGCCACCAGTGGGGGGAGGGGCGCGGACACAGATACGCAGTATTTT.

This clonotype showed up just a few times. The V call is TRBV5-1, the J call TRBJ1-3, with D perhaps matching TRBD1 (5 bases). CDR1 and CDR2 from the germline V gene are SGHRS and YFSETQ. V lost 5 bases and J 1 base, leaving 16 bases between the germline ends. This CDR3 is 16 amino acids long. CDR3 in DNA: TGCGCCAGCAGGGTCGGGACTCCTTATTCTGGAAACACCATATATTTT. Translation: CASRVGTPYSGNTIYF. The complete variable domain, with remaining parts taken from reference TRBV5-1 and TRBJ1-3, reads KAGVTQTPRYLIKTRGQQVTLSCSPISGHRSVSWYQQTPGQGLQFLFEYFSETQRNKGNFPGRFSGRQFSNSRSEMNVSTLELGDSALYLCASRVGTPYSGNTIYFGEGSWLTVV.

This clonotype has a handful of counts. As DNA, the CDR3 is TGTGCCAGCAGTGAAGCGGGCTTTTTACAGCCCCAGCATTTT. Translated, it gives CASSEAGFLQPQHF. The chain joins TRBV6-1 to TRBJ1-5; D uncertain. This CDR3 contains 14 residues. Germline-derived CDR1 and CDR2 are MNHNS and SASEGT. Trimming removed 0 bases at V and 7 bases at J, with 10 bases between.

This chain links TRBV6-1 with TRBJ2-1; 11 positions agree with TRBD2. The CDR3 covers 15 residues. V shed 6 bases, J shed 5 bases, and the junction held 6 bases outside the gene matches. Germline V gene lookup returns CDR1 MNHNS and CDR2 SASEGT. The CDR3: CASSTSGRENNEQFF. The CDR3 DNA sequence: TGTGCCAGCAGCACTAGCGGGAGAGAGAACAATGAGCAGTTCTTC.

This clonotype turned up a few times. The chain combines TRBV5-1 with TRBJ2-2; 12 bases line up with TRBD2. The ends lost 1 base at V and 4 bases at J; junction bases unmatched: 5. Germline CDR1 and CDR2: SGHRS and YFSETQ. CDR3 length: 17 amino acids. CDR3 sequence: CASSLSSGRAPTGELFF. The CDR3 nucleotides read TGCGCCAGCAGCTTGTCTAGCGGGAGGGCCCCCACCGGGGAGCTGTTTTTT.